These T cell receptor beta chains were read from a single sample in a study of blood T cell repertoires in COVID-19. Sequencing was performed with immunoSEQ multiplex PCR; in TCRdb, only in-frame clones are kept and a portion is missing. The sample yields fewer than 200,000 clones, roughly 80% seen once. The specimen was peripheral blood. Receptor source: a man in his sixties with acute or convalescent COVID-19. CDR3s include the opening cysteine and the closing phenylalanine or tryptophan.

cdr3_aa	v_call	j_call
CASSPAGGNTEAFF	TRBV19	TRBJ1-1
CASSESWQAVNYGYTF	TRBV10-2	TRBJ1-2
CASSVDKRQFF	TRBV5-1	TRBJ2-1
CASSERQVYGYTF	TRBV2	TRBJ1-2
CASSTRDRSNYGYTF	TRBV5-4	TRBJ1-2
CASSQESGTGVAEQYF	TRBV3-1/TRBV3-2	TRBJ2-7
CASSLGAGSMQTQYF	TRBV13	TRBJ2-5
CASTGTGNEQYF	TRBV3-1/TRBV3-2	TRBJ2-7
CASSGLANEQFF	TRBV6-2/TRBV6-3	TRBJ2-1
CASRHDTGGDGYTF	TRBV5-4	TRBJ1-2
CASSYGTEYTF	TRBV12-3/TRBV12-4	TRBJ1-2
CASSLLQGDYGYTF	TRBV18	TRBJ1-2
CASSFRTNEKLFF	TRBV7-2	TRBJ1-4
CASSLLIPPRGTRVFDEKLFF	TRBV7-3	TRBJ1-4
CASSEALYPGDTDTQYF	TRBV6-1	TRBJ2-3
CATSSIAGSLGGYTF	TRBV15	TRBJ1-2
CASGEGTSYGYTF	TRBV27	TRBJ1-2
CASSYAGLMNTEAFF	TRBV6-5	TRBJ1-1
CASSPGDTEAFF	TRBV6-5	TRBJ1-1
CASSVGGQINQPQHF	TRBV9	TRBJ1-5
CAWSQTDGYTF	TRBV30	TRBJ1-2
CASSQESWGDLNYEQYF	TRBV3-1/TRBV3-2	TRBJ2-7
CASSQLDRGKTGELFF	TRBV4-1	TRBJ2-2
CASSLRVSGGYTF	TRBV12-3/TRBV12-4	TRBJ1-2
CASSLNSGGGTEAFF	TRBV13	TRBJ1-1
CASSEVEDRTEAFF	TRBV6-1	TRBJ1-1
CASSLAGTGSQPQHF	TRBV7-2	TRBJ1-5
CAIPITGGGYTF	TRBV10-3	TRBJ1-2
CASSLTGEAEQYF	TRBV5-1	TRBJ2-7
CASSVGTVEAFF	TRBV2	TRBJ1-1
CASSQDWAGAFSGANVLTF	TRBV4-3	TRBJ2-6
CASSYASGGGYGYTF	TRBV6-5	TRBJ1-2
CASSLGTGMSQQYF	TRBV5-4	TRBJ2-7
CASSKTGTGGNYEQYF	TRBV7-9	TRBJ2-7
CASSGSSGGLQDTQYF	TRBV9	TRBJ2-3
CASSYGRSTDTQYF	TRBV6-5	TRBJ2-3
CASSIGQGHNSPLHF	TRBV19	TRBJ1-6
CASSAAGNTDTQYF	TRBV10-2	TRBJ2-3
CASSLRASGDGEQFF	TRBV5-1	TRBJ2-1
CASSLVRNTEAFF	TRBV11-1	TRBJ1-1
CASSRDLRGSLGESSGELFF	TRBV19	TRBJ2-2